The 22 T cell receptor beta chains below all came from one sample that was sequenced in a study of CD8 T cells in ankylosing spondylitis. TCRdb ran MiXCR on the 5' RACE reads and lists one entry per CDR3 protein. The sample shows about 260,000 distinct CDR3 sequences, 20% of them seen only once. Sample: blood, either unsorted or a sorted T cell fraction (not recorded which). These receptor sequences come from a male donor with ankylosing spondylitis or in good health (not recorded which).

CDR3 loop: CASSLLGVSGELFF. The CDR3 nucleotides are TGTGCCAGCAGTTTGCTCGGCGTGTCCGGGGAGCTGTTTTTT. The V call is TRBV12-3 or TRBV12-4, the J call TRBJ2-2; D gene uncertain. Deletions cut 3 bases from V and 6 bases from J, with 11 bases between. This CDR3 spans 14 amino acids.

The table lists this clonotype with a few counts. CDR3 sequence (DNA): TGTGCCAGCAGTTTATCGGCAGGGGGCTCAGGCGTTAATACGCAGTATTTT. Translation: CASSLSAGGSGVNTQYF. The rearrangement links TRBV27 to TRBJ2-3; 8 bases fit TRBD1. Germline V lookup: CDR1 MNHEY, CDR2 SMNVEV (reference sequence). The J segment lost 7 bases and the V segment lost 0 bases, leaving 12 bases of the junction unmatched. There are 17 residues in the CDR3.

In this sample, this clonotype turned up many times. The chain combines TRBV4-1 with TRBJ2-7; D uncertain. Germline assignment: CDR1 MGHRA and CDR2 YSYEKL. The CDR3 consists of 13 residues. V lost 0 bases, J lost 7 bases, and 10 bases lay in between. For the CDR3, the DNA is TGCGCCAGCAGCCAAGAGGTCCTTCGGGAGCAGTACGTC. It is translated as CASSQEVLREQYV.

The chain joins TRBV29-1 to TRBJ2-2; D gene ambiguous. V was trimmed by 2 bases and J by 1 base, leaving 5 bases between them. This CDR3 contains 13 residues. CDR1 and CDR2 from the germline V gene are SQVTM and ANQGSEA. The CDR3 nucleotides read TGCAGCGTTGAACGGCTGAACACCGGGGAGCTGTTTTTT. This sequence encodes CSVERLNTGELFF.

The rearrangement joins TRBV5-1 to TRBJ2-2; D perhaps matches TRBD1 (5 bases). Trimming took off 1 base at V and 2 bases at J, with 12 bases between the two ends. Germline V gene sequence: CDR1 SGHRS, CDR2 YFSETQ. The CDR3 length is 16 residues. This chain's CDR3 is CASSLWTRSNTGELFF. CDR3 DNA sequence: TGCGCCAGCAGCTTGTGGACACGGAGTAACACCGGGGAGCTGTTTTTT.

This clonotype has a handful of counts. The rearrangement uses TRBV12-3 or TRBV12-4 and TRBJ1-3; TRBD1 aligns across 8 bases. The CDR3 is 15 residues long. With 5 bases clipped from V and 2 bases from J, the junction kept 5 bases outside the gene matches. CDR3 region: CASSPPTGAGNTIYF. The CDR3, as DNA: TGTGCCAGCAGTCCTCCGACAGGGGCTGGAAACACCATATATTTT.

This clonotype was seen many times. The rearrangement uses TRBV5-1 and TRBJ2-5, with 7 bases that match TRBD1. The CDR3 loop spans 15 amino acids. Trimming took 0 bases from V and 1 from J; bases not matched to a gene: 3. In germline, CDR1 is SGHRS, CDR2 YFSETQ. CDR3 DNA: TGCGCCAGCAGCTTGGGAGGGACAGTCCAAGAGACCCAGTACTTC. Its protein product is CASSLGGTVQETQYF.

This clonotype was seen a handful of times. This sequence joins TRBV12-3 or TRBV12-4 and TRBJ2-3; 8 bases are a match to TRBD2. V shed 3 bases, J shed 5 bases, and the junction held 7 bases outside the gene matches. The CDR3 is 15 residues long. This CDR3 reads CASSFSGRAKDTQYF. CDR3 DNA sequence: TGTGCCAGCAGTTTTTCCGGGAGGGCTAAAGATACGCAGTATTTT.

The V call is TRBV4-1, the J call TRBJ2-1, with TRBD2 identical over 8 bases. The V gene's germline CDR1 is MGHRA and CDR2 YSYEKL. This CDR3 spans 14 amino acids. Trimming at V came to 0 bases and at J to 9 bases, leaving 4 bases not matched to a gene. In nucleotides, the CDR3 is TGCGCCAGCAGCCAAGATGGCGGGAGGAGTGAGCAGTTCTTC. This gives the protein CASSQDGGRSEQFF.

The V gene is TRBV20-1, the J gene TRBJ2-4; D is uncertain. The CDR3 is made up of 13 amino acids. CDR1 is DFQATT, CDR2 SNEGSKA, per germline (reference sequence). V was pared by 2 bases and J by 1 base, with 6 bases between. CDR3 DNA: TGCAGTGCTAGAACACAGGCCAAAAACATTCAGTACTTC. As protein: CSARTQAKNIQYF.

This clonotype was seen only a few times. The chain has TRBV6-1 and TRBJ1-3; D is perhaps TRBD1 (6 bases). Trimming removed 3 bases at V and 6 bases at J, with 18 bases between. The germline V gene encodes CDR1 MNHNS and CDR2 SASEGT. The CDR3 covers 16 residues. DNA for the CDR3: TGTGCCAGCAGTGACAAACCCGCGGGGGCTGAAAACACCATATATTTT. Translating gives CASSDKPAGAENTIYF.

Of note for this clonotype: It may be a read error: a sequence one base away is much more abundant. The J gene is TRBJ2-1, the V gene TRBV29-1; D not certain. The CDR3 has 14 amino acids. Germline V gives CDR1 SQVTM, CDR2 ANQGSEA. The ends were cut back, 5 bases at V and 0 bases at J, with 11 bases in the middle. The CDR3 DNA is TGCAGCGTTAAAGGCGGCTTCTCCTACAATGAGCAGTTCTTC. This gives the protein CSVKGGFSYNEQFF.

This clonotype showed up just a few times. The chain carries TRBV7-3 and TRBJ2-6; D perhaps matches TRBD2 (6 bases). CDR1 and CDR2 from the germline V gene are SGHTA and FQGTGA. The CDR3 consists of 17 residues. Trimming removed 0 bases at V and 3 bases at J, with 12 bases between. The CDR3 loop is CASSLTGGSGGANVLTF. CDR3 sequence (DNA): TGTGCCAGCAGCTTAACTGGAGGGAGTGGTGGGGCCAACGTCCTGACTTTC.

The chain uses TRBV4-1 and TRBJ2-4; 10 bases fit TRBD2. In germline, CDR1 is MGHRA, CDR2 YSYEKL. This CDR3 is 15 amino acids long. Unmatched junction bases numbered 8, after V lost 5 bases and J lost 7 bases. The CDR3 loop reads CASSIPSGSGNIQYF. CDR3 nucleotides: TGCGCCAGCAGCATACCTAGCGGGAGCGGGAACATTCAGTACTTC.

In its sample, this clonotype was seen a few times. The V and J genes are TRBV10-3 and TRBJ1-4; 12 positions agree with TRBD1. Germline-derived CDR1 and CDR2 are ENHRY and SYGVKD. This CDR3 region has 18 residues. The J segment lost 0 bases and the V segment lost 4 bases, leaving 6 bases of the junction unmatched. CDR3 sequence (DNA): TGTGCCATCAGTGCAGGGACAGGGGGCTCCCCAACTAATGAAAAACTGTTTTTT. Protein product: CAISAGTGGSPTNEKLFF.

This clonotype came up many times. This rearrangement joins TRBV5-1 to TRBJ2-7; 8 bases fit TRBD1. CDR1 is SGHRS and CDR2 is YFSETQ in the germline V gene. CDR3 length: 16 residues. With V trimmed by 4 bases and J by 6 bases, 15 bases remained unmatched. The DNA for the CDR3 is TGCGCCAGCAGCCCGAGTGTCGGACAGGGTCGAGCCGAGCAGTACGTC. Translating gives CASSPSVGQGRAEQYV.

The gene calls are TRBV12-3 or TRBV12-4 and TRBJ2-3; TRBD2 matches at 8 bases. With 4 bases clipped from V and 5 bases from J, the junction kept 11 bases outside the gene matches. CDR3 length: 16 residues. This CDR3 reads CASSSGTRARGDTQYF. CDR3 in DNA: TGTGCCAGCAGTTCTGGGACTAGGGCTCGGGGAGATACGCAGTATTTT.

This clonotype has a count of ten or more. This chain joins TRBV9 and TRBJ2-1, with 14 bases lining up with TRBD2. Germline loops: CDR1 SGDLS, CDR2 YYNGEE. J lost 9 bases, V lost 3 bases, and 11 bases had no gene match. This CDR3 has 17 residues. The CDR3 loop is CASSATLTSGRAGEQFF. The CDR3 DNA reads as TGTGCCAGCAGCGCCACCCTGACTAGCGGGAGGGCGGGTGAGCAGTTCTTC.

In this sample, this clonotype turned up many times. The rearrangement links TRBV27 to TRBJ2-1, with 14 bases aligning to TRBD2. The J segment lost 9 bases and the V segment lost 6 bases, leaving 4 bases of the junction unmatched. CDR1 MNHEY and CDR2 SMNVEV come from the germline V gene (reference sequence). The CDR3 loop spans 14 amino acids. In DNA form, the CDR3 reads TGTGCCAGCAGCTGGACTAGCGGGAGGATTGAGCAGTTCTTC. As protein: CASSWTSGRIEQFF.

As for this clonotype: A much larger clone sits a single nucleotide away, making a read error possible. The chain carries TRBV6-1 and TRBJ2-1, with TRBD1 as a possible D gene (6 bases). Trimming left V 5 bases short and J 2 bases short, with 13 bases between. The CDR3 spans 15 residues. From germline, CDR1 is MNHNS and CDR2 SASEGT. The CDR3 protein is CASSQVRGTYNEQFF. CDR3 sequence (DNA): TGTGCCAGCAGTCAGGTCAGGGGAACCTACAATGAGCAGTTCTTC.

This clonotype was counted at least ten times. The chain combines TRBV29-1 with TRBJ2-5; D gene uncertain. CDR3 size: 14 residues. V was cut by 4 bases and J by 3 bases, with 15 bases left in between. The germline gives CDR1 SQVTM, CDR2 ANQGSEA. The CDR3 reads CSVVFGSVKETQYF. The CDR3 coding sequence is TGCAGCGTTGTGTTTGGGTCGGTTAAAGAGACCCAGTACTTC.

In its sample, this clonotype was seen a few times. This chain joins TRBV5-1 and TRBJ1-6, with 7 bases identical to TRBD1. Per germline, CDR1 SGHRS and CDR2 YFSETQ. The CDR3 has 13 residues. V shed 4 bases, J shed 12 bases, and the junction held 7 bases outside the gene matches. CDR3 amino acids: CASSREGAVPLHF. The CDR3 DNA follows: TGCGCCAGCAGCAGAGAGGGGGCGGTACCCCTCCACTTT.